The clone carrying this TCR beta chain has a count of ten or more. The antigen is undetermined. The sample comes from a study of T cells in Graves' hyperthyroidism and ophthalmopathy. Diagnoses were established using clinical symptoms, serum thyroxine and TRAb, thyroid ultrasound and orbital computed tomography. Over 9 ml of fresh peripheral blood supplied the PBMCs. What was amplified from RNA transcripts were TCR beta CDR3 regions. TCR CDR3 underwent first-round RT-PCR with the HTBI primer set. Each CDR3 protein gets one entry after TCRdb re-called the multiplex PCR reads with MiXCR. The sample includes 500,000 to 750,000 distinct CDR3 sequences, over 12% of them seen just once. Whole-study results and caveats: Patients with ophthalmopathy were separated from those with stable hyperthyroidism by a 13 V-J model. Ophthalmopathy, as predicted by the model, came a median about seven months after the prediction.

This receptor was identified in a woman aged 18-30 years with Graves' ophthalmopathy. Sequenced sample: blood.

The CDR3 region is CAWKRGRGYSGNTIYF. The CDR3 DNA reads TGTGCCTGGAAACGGGGGCGAGGCTACTCTGGAAACACCATATATTTT. The rearrangement uses TRBV30 and TRBJ1-3; perhaps TRBD1 as D (6 bases). The V gene lost 4 bases and the J gene lost 0 bases, with 16 bases spanning the gap. This CDR3 region has 16 residues. Germline values: CDR1 GTSNPN, CDR2 SVGIG (reference sequence). The full variable domain, rest sourced from reference TRBV30 and TRBJ1-3, is SQTIHQWPATLVQPVGSPLSLECTVEGTSNPNLYWYRQAAGRGLQLLFYSVGIGQISSEVPQNLSASRPQDRQFILSSKKLLLSDSGFYLCAWKRGRGYSGNTIYFGEGSWLTVV.